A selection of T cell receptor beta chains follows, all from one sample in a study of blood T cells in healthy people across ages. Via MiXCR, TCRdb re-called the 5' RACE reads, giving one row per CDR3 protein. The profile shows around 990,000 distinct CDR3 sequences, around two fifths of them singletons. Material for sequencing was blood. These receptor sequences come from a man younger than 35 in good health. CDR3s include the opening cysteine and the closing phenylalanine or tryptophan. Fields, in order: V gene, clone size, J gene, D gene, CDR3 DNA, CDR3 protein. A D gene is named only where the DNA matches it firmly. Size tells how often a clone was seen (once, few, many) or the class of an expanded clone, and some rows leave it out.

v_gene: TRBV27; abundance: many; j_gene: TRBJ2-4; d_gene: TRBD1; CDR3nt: TGTGCCAGCAGTCCGGGACAGACGATAGCCAAAAACATTCAGTACTTC; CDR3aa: CASSPGQTIAKNIQYF
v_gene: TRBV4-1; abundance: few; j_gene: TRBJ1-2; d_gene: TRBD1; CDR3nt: TGCGCCAGCAGCCGAGGACAGGGAGATGGCTACACCTTC; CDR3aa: CASSRGQGDGYTF
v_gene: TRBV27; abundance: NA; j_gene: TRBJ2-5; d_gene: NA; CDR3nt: TGTGCCAGCAGTTTGAGGGGATTGAAAGAGACCCAGTACTTC; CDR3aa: CASSLRGLKETQYF
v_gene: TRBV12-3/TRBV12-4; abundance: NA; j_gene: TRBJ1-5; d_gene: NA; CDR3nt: TGTGCCAGCACTAAGTCCGGGGCAGAGAATAGCAATCAGCCCCAGCATTTT; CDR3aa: CASTKSGAENSNQPQHF
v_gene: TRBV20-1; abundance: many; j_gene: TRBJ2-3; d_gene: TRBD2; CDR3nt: TGCAGTGCTACCTCCTTCGGGGAACTAGCGGGGGCACCCACAGATACGCAGTATTTT; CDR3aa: CSATSFGELAGAPTDTQYF
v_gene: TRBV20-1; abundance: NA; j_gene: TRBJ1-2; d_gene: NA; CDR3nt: TGCAGTGCTAGAGGGCTTCCAGGGGCTCGCTATGGCTACACCTTC; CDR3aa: CSARGLPGARYGYTF
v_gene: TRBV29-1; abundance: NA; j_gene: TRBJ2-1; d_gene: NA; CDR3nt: TGCAGCGTTGTAGGCCTCCGGGACACCATCTACAATGAGCAGTTCTTC; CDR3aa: CSVVGLRDTIYNEQFF
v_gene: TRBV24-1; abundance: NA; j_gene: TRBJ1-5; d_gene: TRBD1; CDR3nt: TGTGCCACCAGTGATCTACAGGGGGAAGGTCAGCCCCAGCATTTT; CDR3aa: CATSDLQGEGQPQHF
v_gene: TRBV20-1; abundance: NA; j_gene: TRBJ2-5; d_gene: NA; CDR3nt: TGCAGTGCTAGAGTACAGGGATGGGAGACCCAGTACTTC; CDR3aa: CSARVQGWETQYF
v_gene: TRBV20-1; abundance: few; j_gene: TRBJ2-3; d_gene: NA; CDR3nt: TGCAGTGCTAGCCGCCCGCGTGTTGGGAGCACAGATACGCAGTATTTT; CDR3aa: CSASRPRVGSTDTQYF
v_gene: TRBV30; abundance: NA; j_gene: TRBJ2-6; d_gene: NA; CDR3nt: TGTGCCTGGAGTGCCGGGCTCTCTGGGGCCAACGTCCTGACTTTC; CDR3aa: CAWSAGLSGANVLTF
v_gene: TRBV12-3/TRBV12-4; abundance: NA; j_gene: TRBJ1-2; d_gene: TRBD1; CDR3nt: TGTGCCAGCACCCCACAGGGGACCTATGGCTACACCTTC; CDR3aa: CASTPQGTYGYTF
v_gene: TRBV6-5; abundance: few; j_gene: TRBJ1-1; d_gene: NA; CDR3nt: TGTGCCAGCAGCCGTTCCGACGCTGAAGCTTTCTTT; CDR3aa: CASSRSDAEAFF
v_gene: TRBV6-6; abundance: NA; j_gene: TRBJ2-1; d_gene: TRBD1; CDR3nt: TGTGCCAGCAGTTACTTGAGGGGGCTGAATGAGCAGTTCTTC; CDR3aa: CASSYLRGLNEQFF
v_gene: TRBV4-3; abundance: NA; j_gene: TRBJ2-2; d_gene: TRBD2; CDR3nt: TGCGCCAGCAGCCAATCGTCGGGGGGAACCACCGGGGAGCTGTTTTTT; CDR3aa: CASSQSSGGTTGELFF
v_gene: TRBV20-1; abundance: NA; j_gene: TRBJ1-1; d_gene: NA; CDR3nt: TGCAGTGCCCCCCCGGCAGGGCTGAACACTGAAGCTTTCTTT; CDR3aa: CSAPPAGLNTEAFF
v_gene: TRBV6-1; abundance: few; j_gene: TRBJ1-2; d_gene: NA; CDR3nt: TGTGCCAGCAGTGAAACAGCGGTTTGGGCCTATGGCTACACCTTC; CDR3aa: CASSETAVWAYGYTF
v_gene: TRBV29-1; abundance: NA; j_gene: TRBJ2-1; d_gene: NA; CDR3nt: TGCAGCGTTGAGAAAGTGGCGACGGGGAGGTCCTACAATGAGCAGTTCTTC; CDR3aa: CSVEKVATGRSYNEQFF
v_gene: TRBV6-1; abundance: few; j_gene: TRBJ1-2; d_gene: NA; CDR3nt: TGTGCCAGCACGGGCGAGTTTGGAAGCTACACCTTC; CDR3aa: CASTGEFGSYTF
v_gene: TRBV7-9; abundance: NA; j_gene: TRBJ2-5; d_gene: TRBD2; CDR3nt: TGTGCCAGCAGCTCAAGACTAGCGGTACAAGAGACCCAGTACTTC; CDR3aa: CASSSRLAVQETQYF
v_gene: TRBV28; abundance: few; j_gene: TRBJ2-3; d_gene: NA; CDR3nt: TGTGCCAGCAGTTTATCGCTCTATGGGGATAGCACAGATACGCAGTATTTT; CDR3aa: CASSLSLYGDSTDTQYF
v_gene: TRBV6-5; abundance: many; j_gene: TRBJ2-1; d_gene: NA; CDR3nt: TGTGCCAGCAGTTACGGGCCTGTCGCCACCGATGAGCAGTTCTTC; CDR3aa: CASSYGPVATDEQFF
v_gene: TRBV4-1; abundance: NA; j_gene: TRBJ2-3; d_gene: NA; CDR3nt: TGCGCCAGCAGCCAAGAGCCGGGACAACTTAGTGGTGATCTGTATTTT; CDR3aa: CASSQEPGQLSGDLYF
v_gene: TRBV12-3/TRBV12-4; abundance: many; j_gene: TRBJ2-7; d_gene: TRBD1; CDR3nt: TGTGCCAGCAGTCCGGGACAGTACGAGCAGTACTTC; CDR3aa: CASSPGQYEQYF
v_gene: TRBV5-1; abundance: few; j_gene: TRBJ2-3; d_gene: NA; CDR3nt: TGCGCCAGCAGCTTGGTATACAGGGCGGGCACAGATACGCAGTATTTT; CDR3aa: CASSLVYRAGTDTQYF
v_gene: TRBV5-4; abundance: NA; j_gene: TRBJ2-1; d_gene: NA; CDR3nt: TGTGCCAGCAGCGTCGGACAGTATTACAATGAGCAGTTCTTC; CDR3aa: CASSVGQYYNEQFF
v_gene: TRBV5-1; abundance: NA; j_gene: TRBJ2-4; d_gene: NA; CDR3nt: TGCGCCAGCAGCCTGTCAGGGGCCCTAGCCAAAAACATTCAGTACTTC; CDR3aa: CASSLSGALAKNIQYF
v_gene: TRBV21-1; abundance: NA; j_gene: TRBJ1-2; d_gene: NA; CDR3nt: TGTGCCAGCAGGCGACGGGACAGGGGACATATCGTGAGAGGCTACACCTTC; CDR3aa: CASRRRDRGHIVRGYTF
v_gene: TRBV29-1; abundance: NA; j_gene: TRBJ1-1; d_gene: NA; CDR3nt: TGCAGCGCCCAAAGGATGAACACTGAAGCTTTCTTT; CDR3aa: CSAQRMNTEAFF
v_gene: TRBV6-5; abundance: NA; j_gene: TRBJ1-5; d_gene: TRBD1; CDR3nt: TGTGCCAGCAGCCCAGGCCCAGGGGGGGTAAATCAGCCCCAGCATTTT; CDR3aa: CASSPGPGGVNQPQHF
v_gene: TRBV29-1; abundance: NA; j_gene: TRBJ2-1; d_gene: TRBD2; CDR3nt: TGCAGCCTCTTAGGGACTAGCGGGGGGGAAAGCTCCTACAATGAGCAGTTCTTC; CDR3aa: CSLLGTSGGESSYNEQFF
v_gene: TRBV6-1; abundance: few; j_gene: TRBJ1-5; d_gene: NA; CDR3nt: TGTGCAGCGGGCGGCGTACTCTCCGAAAACAATCAGCCCCAGCATTTT; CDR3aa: CAAGGVLSENNQPQHF
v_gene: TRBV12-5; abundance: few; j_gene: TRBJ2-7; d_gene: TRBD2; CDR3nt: TGTGCTAGTGGTCCCGCGACGACTAGCGGGAGCTCCTACGAGCAGTACTTC; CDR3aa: CASGPATTSGSSYEQYF
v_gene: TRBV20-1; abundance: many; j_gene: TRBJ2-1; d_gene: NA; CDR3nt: TGCAGTGCTAGACAGGTCGGTGAGCAGTTCTTC; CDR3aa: CSARQVGEQFF
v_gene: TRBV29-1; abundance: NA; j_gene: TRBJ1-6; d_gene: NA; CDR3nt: TGCAGCGTTTTGACAAGTTATAATTCACCCCTCCACTTT; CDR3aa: CSVLTSYNSPLHF
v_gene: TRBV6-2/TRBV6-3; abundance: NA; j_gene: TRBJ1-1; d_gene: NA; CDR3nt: TGTGCCAGCAGTTTTCGACCTGCAGGGGTTGATGAAGCTTTCTTT; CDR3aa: CASSFRPAGVDEAFF
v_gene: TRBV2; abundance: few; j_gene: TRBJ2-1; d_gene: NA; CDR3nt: TGTGCCAGCAGTGCGGGGGCCAACAATGAGCAGTTCTTC; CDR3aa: CASSAGANNEQFF
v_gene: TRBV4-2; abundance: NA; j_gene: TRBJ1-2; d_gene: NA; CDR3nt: TGTGCCAGCAGCCAAGTGGCGGCAGGCCTCAACTATGGCTACACCTTC; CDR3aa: CASSQVAAGLNYGYTF
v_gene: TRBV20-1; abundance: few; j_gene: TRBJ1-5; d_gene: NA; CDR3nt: TGCAGTGCACCGGGACGGAGCAATCAGCCCCAGCATTTT; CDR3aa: CSAPGRSNQPQHF
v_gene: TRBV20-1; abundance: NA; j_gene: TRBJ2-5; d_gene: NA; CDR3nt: TGCAGTGCTAGACCCCCGGCCGGGACGGAATCCTACAATGAGCAGTACTTC; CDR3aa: CSARPPAGTESYNEQYF
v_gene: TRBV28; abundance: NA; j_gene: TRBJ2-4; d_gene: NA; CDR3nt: TGTGCCAGCACCTTCGGTCGTCGGCGGGGGCTAGCCAAAAACATTCAGTACTTC; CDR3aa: CASTFGRRRGLAKNIQYF
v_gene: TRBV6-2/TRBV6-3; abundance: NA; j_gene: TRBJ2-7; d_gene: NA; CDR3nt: TGTGCCAGCAGTTACATCAGGGACTACGAGCAGTACTTC; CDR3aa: CASSYIRDYEQYF
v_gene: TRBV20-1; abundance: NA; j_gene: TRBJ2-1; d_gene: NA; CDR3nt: TGCAGTGCCAGGAGGAGGGCGTGCGACAATGAGCAGTTCTTC; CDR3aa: CSARRRACDNEQFF
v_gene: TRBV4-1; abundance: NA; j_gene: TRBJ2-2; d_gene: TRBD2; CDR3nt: TGCGCCAGCAGCCAACAGACTAGCGGGGGGGTCGGGGAGCTGTTTTTT; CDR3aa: CASSQQTSGGVGELFF
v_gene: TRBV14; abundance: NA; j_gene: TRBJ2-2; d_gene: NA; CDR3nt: TGTGCCAGCAGCGTAACGGAACCCGGGGAGCTGTTTTTT; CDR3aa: CASSVTEPGELFF
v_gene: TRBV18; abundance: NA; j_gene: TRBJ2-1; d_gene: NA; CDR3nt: TGTGCCAGCTCACCTGCCCACTCATGGGAGCAGTTCTTC; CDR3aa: CASSPAHSWEQFF
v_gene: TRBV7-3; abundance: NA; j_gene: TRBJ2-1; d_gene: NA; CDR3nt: TGTGCCAGCAGCCGGATGGGGCAGAATGAGCAGTTCTTC; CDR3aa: CASSRMGQNEQFF
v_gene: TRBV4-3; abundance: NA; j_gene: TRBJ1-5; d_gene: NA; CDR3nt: TGCGCCAGCAGCCAAGATTGGCTTATAAATCAGCCCCAGCATTTT; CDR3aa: CASSQDWLINQPQHF